This entry features one TCR beta chain sequence. Its specificity is unknown. These data originate in a study of blood T cells in healthy people across ages. The study's findings and limits: Greater diversity and more naive CD4+ cells were seen in long-lived donors than in aged donors. Strong correlation linked observed beta diversity and percent naive T cells.

In germline, CDR1 is ENHRY, CDR2 SYGVKD. This CDR3 spans 12 amino acids. Trimming removed 7 bases at V and 2 bases at J, with 8 bases between. A J-beta primer mix and a sample-barcoded 5' primer were used in a second PCR of roughly 6 to 11 cycles. TCRdb re-called the 5' RACE reads with MiXCR, one entry per CDR3 protein. The sample has roughly 500,000 distinct CDR3 sequences, about 26% seen once; the top ten hold approximately 18%. The receptor was isolated from a woman in her 70s in good health. The specimen sequenced was blood. The genes are TRBV10-3 and TRBJ1-2, with D tentatively TRBD1 (6 bases). In nucleotides, the CDR3 is TGTGCCATCATGGGACAAAACTATGGCTACACCTTC. It yields the protein CAIMGQNYGYTF.